This T cell receptor beta chain came from a study of blood T cells in healthy people across ages. Broader study findings: Donor CMV status, an unknown factor, possibly confounded changes in expanded clonotypes.

From germline, CDR1 is SEHNR and CDR2 FQNEAQ (reference sequence). The CDR3 has 14 amino acids. Concerning this clonotype itself: Its target is unknown.

Primed by a sample-barcoded 5' primer and a J-beta primer mix, a second PCR proceeded for about 6 to 11 cycles. TCRdb re-called the 5' RACE reads with MiXCR, one entry per CDR3 protein. The data hold 1.5 million to 1.8 million distinct CDR3 sequences, with less than 45% observed a single time. The sequence was obtained from a woman between 18 and 29 years old in good health. The sample was blood. The chain carries TRBV7-9 and TRBJ2-1, with unresolved D. The end of the DNA aligns better with TRBJ2-7, so the J call may be wrong. DNA of the CDR3: TGTGCCAGCAGCTTAGCGGCTAGGTACAATGAGCAGTACTTC. Its translation is CASSLAARYNEQYF.